The entry that follows covers one T cell receptor beta chain sequence. Its antigen is not identified. The data derive from a study of T cell responses to AZD1222 COVID-19 vaccine. Study results and caveats: There were mostly white British donors and more females than males, and clonal diversity was possibly underestimated. Baseline seropositives among AZD1222 recipients totaled only six. Spike-spanning, vaccine-associated CD4 TCRs were dominant at 160-218 and 743-854. Reportedly, close to half of spike-specific TCRs are directed against unmutated variant regions.

Generated by immunoSEQ multiplex PCR, the TCRdb table keeps only in-frame clones and is missing some. The sample shows under 200,000 clones, about 90% of them seen only once. This CDR3 spans 13 amino acids. Germline V lookup: CDR1 SNHLY, CDR2 FYNNEI. V dropped 5 bases and J dropped 3; count of bases not matched to a gene: 3. Here the sequenced sample was peripheral blood, taken on day 0 of MenACWY control vaccination. The clonotype was recovered from an adult in good health. V and J are TRBV2 and TRBJ2-5; TRBD2 matches 7 bases. CDR3 coding DNA: TGTGCCAGCAGTAGCCTAGCGGAAGAGACCCAGTACTTC. Its translation is CASSSLAEETQYF.